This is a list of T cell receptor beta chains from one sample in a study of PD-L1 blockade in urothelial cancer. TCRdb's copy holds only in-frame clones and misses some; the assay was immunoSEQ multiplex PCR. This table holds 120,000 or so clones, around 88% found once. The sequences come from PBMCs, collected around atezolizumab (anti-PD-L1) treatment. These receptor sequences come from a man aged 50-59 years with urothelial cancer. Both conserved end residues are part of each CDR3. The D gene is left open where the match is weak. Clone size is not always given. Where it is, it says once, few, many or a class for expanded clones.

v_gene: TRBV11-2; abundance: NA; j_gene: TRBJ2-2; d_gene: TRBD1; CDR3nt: TGTGCCAGCAGCTTACCCGACAGGGCTAACACCGGGGAGCTGTTTTTT; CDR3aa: CASSLPDRANTGELFF
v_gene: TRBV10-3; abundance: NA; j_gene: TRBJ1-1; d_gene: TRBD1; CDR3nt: TGTGCCATCAGTGAAGACAGGGGCACTGAAGCTTTCTTT; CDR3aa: CAISEDRGTEAFF
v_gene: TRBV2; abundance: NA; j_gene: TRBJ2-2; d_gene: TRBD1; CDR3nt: TGTGCCAGCAACCCTCGGGACAGGAACACCGGGGAGCTGTTTTTT; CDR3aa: CASNPRDRNTGELFF
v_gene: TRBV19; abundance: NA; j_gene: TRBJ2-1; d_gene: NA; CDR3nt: TGTGCCACCGGCCTCGGGAGTATGACATACAATGAGCAGTTCTTC; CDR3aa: CATGLGSMTYNEQFF
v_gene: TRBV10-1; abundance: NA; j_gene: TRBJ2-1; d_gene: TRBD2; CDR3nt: TGCGCCAGCGCAAACGGGACTAGCCGGCCCTCCTACAATGAGCAGTTCTTC; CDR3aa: CASANGTSRPSYNEQFF
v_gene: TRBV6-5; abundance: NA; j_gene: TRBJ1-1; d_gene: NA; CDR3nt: TGTGCCAGCAGCCAGGGCTATCACACTGAAGCTTTCTTT; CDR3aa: CASSQGYHTEAFF
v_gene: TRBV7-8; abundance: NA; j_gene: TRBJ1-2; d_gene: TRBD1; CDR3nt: TGTGCCAGCAGCTCTTGGACAGGGGGTGGCTACACCTTC; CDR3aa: CASSSWTGGGYTF
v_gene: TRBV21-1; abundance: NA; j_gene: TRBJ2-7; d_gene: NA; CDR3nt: TGTGCCAGCAGCCAACCGGTCTGGGGCCCTTACGAGCAGTACTTC; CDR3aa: CASSQPVWGPYEQYF
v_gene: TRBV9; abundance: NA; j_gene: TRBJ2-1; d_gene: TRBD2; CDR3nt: TGTGCCAGCAGCGTAGGAGGTAGCGGGAGCTACAATGAGCAGTTCTTC; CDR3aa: CASSVGGSGSYNEQFF
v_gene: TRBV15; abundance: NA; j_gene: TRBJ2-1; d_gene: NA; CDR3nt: TGTGCCACCAGCAGAGCCGGTAAAAGCTCCTACAATGAGCAGTTCTTC; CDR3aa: CATSRAGKSSYNEQFF
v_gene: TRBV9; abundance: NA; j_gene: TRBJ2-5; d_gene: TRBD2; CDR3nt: TGTGCCAGCAGCGTAGTAGCCGGGACTAGCGGGAGGAGAGGTCAGAAAGAGACCCAGTACTTC; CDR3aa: CASSVVAGTSGRRGQKETQYF
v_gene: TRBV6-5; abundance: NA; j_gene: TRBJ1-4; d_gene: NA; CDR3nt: TGTGCCAGCAGTTGGGGGGGCGGTGAAAAACTGTTTTTT; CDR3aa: CASSWGGGEKLFF
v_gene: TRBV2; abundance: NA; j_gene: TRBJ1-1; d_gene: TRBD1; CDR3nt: TGTGCCAGCAGTTCTGGACAGGGGGCTACTGAAGCTTTCTTT; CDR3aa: CASSSGQGATEAFF
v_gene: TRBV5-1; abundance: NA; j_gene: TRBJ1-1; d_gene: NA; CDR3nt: TGCGCCAGCAGCTTCCAGAACACTGAAGCTTTCTTT; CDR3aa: CASSFQNTEAFF
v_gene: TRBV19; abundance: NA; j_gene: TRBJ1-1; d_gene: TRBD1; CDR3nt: TGTGCCAGCACGCGACTAGAAGGGGGCGGATCGAACACTGAAGCTTTCTTT; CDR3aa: CASTRLEGGGSNTEAFF
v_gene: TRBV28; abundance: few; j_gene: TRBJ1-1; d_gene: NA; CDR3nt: TGTGCCAGCAGTTCCTTCACAGGGATTCTAGAAGCTTTCTTT; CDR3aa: CASSSFTGILEAFF
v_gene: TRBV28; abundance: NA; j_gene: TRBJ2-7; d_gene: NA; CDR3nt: TGTGCCAGCAGTTTAACGGGACTACCCAGGGGCTCCTACGAGCAGTACTTC; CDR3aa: CASSLTGLPRGSYEQYF
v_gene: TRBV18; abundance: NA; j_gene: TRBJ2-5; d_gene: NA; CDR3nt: TGTGCCAGCTCACCATATTTCCAGCAAGAGACCCAGTACTTC; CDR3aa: CASSPYFQQETQYF
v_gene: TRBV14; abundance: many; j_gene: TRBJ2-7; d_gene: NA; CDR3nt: TGTGCCAGCAGTAAGTCGGCGGGGTTTAGCAACGAGCAGTACTTC; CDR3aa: CASSKSAGFSNEQYF
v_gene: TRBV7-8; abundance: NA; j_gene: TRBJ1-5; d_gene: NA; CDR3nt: TGTGCCAGCAGCTTACAGCGTAGGAATCAGCCCCAGCATTTT; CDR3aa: CASSLQRRNQPQHF
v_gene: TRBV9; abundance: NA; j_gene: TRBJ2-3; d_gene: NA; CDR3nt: TGTGCCAGCAGCGTAGCGGCTAGCCTCACAGATACGCAGTATTTT; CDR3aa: CASSVAASLTDTQYF
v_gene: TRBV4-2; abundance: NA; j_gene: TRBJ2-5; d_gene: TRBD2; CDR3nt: TGTGCCAGCAGCCAAGATATTAAGCGGGAGAGAGGAGAGACCCAGTACTTC; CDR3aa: CASSQDIKRERGETQYF
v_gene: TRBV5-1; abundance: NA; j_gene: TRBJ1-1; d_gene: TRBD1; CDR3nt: TGCGCCAGCAGCCTAGGACAGGGGAGGACTGAAGCTTTCTTT; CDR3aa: CASSLGQGRTEAFF
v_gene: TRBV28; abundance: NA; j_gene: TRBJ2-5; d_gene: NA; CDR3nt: TGTGCCAGCAGTTTTCCGAGAGGAGTCACCCAAGAGACCCAGTACTTC; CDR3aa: CASSFPRGVTQETQYF
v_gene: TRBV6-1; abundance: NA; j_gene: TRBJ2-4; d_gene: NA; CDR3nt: TGTGCCAGCAGTGAAGCCACAGGTCGACTAGCCAAAAACATTCAGTACTTC; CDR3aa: CASSEATGRLAKNIQYF
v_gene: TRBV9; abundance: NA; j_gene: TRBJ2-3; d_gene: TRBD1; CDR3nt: TGTGCCAGCAGCGTGGGACAGGGGGTGACAGATACGCAGTATTTT; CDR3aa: CASSVGQGVTDTQYF
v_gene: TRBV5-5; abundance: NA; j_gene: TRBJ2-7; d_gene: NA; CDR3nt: TGTGCCAGCAGCCAGACCCCCAAACAGGGCTACGAGCAGTACTTC; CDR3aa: CASSQTPKQGYEQYF
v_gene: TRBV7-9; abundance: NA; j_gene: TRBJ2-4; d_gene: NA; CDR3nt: TGTGCCAGCAGCTTAGTTTCGGACATTCAGTACTTC; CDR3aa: CASSLVSDIQYF
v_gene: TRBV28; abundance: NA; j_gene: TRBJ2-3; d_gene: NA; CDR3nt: TGTGCCAGCCGGAGATTTCATGGCACAGATACGCAGTATTTT; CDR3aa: CASRRFHGTDTQYF
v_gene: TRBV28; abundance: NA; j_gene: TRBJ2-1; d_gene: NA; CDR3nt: TGTGCCAGCAGTTTAGGCCCGTCCGGCGGAACCTACAATGAGCAGTTCTTC; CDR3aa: CASSLGPSGGTYNEQFF
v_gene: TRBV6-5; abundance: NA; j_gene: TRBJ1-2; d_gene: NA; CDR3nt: TGTGCCAGCAAGGGGGATAACTATGGCTACACCTTC; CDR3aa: CASKGDNYGYTF
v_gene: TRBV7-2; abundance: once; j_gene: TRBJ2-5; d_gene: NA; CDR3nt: TGTGCCAGCAGCCTGGCGGTGTACCAAGAGACCCAGTACTTC; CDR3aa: CASSLAVYQETQYF
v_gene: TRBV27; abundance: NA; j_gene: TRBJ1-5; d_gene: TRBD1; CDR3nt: TGTGCCAGCAGGTCGGGACAGGTCGCCCAGCCCCAGCATTTT; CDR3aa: CASRSGQVAQPQHF
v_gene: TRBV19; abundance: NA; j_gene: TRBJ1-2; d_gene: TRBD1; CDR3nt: TGTGCCAGTCAACACCGGGACAGGGAGCTTGGCTACACCTTC; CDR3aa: CASQHRDRELGYTF
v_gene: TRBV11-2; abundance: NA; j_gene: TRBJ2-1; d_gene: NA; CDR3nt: TGTGCCAGCAGCTTAGGGCTGTACAATGAGCAGTTCTTC; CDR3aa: CASSLGLYNEQFF
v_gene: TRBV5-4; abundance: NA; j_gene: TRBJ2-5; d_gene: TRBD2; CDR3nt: TGTGCCAGCAGCTCTAGCGGGAGTGGGGGAGAGACCCAGTACTTC; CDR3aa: CASSSSGSGGETQYF
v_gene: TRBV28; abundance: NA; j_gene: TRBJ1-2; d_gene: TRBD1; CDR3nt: TGTGCCAGCAGTGCGGGACAGCGAGTCTATGGCTACACCTTC; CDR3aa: CASSAGQRVYGYTF
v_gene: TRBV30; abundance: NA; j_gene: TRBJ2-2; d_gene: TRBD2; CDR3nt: TGTGCCTGGAGTCTCGGACTAGCGCATACCGGGGAGCTGTTTTTT; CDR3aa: CAWSLGLAHTGELFF
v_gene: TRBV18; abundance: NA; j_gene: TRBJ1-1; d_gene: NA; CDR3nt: TGTGCCAGCTCACCAAAGATGCCAGGCGAGCTGAACACTGAAGCTTTCTTT; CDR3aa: CASSPKMPGELNTEAFF
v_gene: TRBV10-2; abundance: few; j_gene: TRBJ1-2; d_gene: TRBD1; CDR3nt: TGCGCCAGCACTGGGACAGACTATGGCTACACCTTC; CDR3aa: CASTGTDYGYTF
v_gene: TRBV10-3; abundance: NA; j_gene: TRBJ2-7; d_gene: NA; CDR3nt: TGTGCCATCAGTCTTGGGGACTCCCCTTTCTACGAGCAGTACTTC; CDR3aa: CAISLGDSPFYEQYF
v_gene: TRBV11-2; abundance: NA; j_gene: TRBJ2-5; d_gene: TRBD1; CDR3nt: TGTGCCAGCAGCTTAGGGGACAGGGGGCAAATCGCAGAGACCCAGTACTTC; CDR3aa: CASSLGDRGQIAETQYF
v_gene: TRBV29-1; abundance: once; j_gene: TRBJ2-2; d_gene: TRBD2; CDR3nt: TGCAGCGTTGCCGTTTACGGGAGGGCCGCCGGGGAGCTGTTTTTT; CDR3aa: CSVAVYGRAAGELFF
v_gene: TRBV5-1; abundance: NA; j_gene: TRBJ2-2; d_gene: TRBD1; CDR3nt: TGCGCCAGCAAATGGACAGGGGACACCGGGGAGCTGTTTTTT; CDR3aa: CASKWTGDTGELFF
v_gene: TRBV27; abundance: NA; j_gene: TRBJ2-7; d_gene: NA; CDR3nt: TGTGCCAGCAGAGCAGGGTCACCCCCCTACGAGCAGTACTTC; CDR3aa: CASRAGSPPYEQYF